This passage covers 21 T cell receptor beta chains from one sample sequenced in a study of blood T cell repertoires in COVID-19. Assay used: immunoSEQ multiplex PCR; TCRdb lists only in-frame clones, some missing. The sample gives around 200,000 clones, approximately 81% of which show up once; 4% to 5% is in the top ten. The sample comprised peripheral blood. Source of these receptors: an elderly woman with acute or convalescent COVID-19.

As DNA, the CDR3 is TGTGCCACAGCTAGCGGGTCTATCTCCTACGAGCAGTACTTC. This codes for CATASGSISYEQYF. The gene calls are TRBV19 and TRBJ2-7; TRBD2 matches 8 bases. The CDR3 is 14 residues long. The germline V gene has CDR1 LNHDA and CDR2 SQIVND (reference sequence). V was clipped by 10 bases and J by 0 bases; unmatched bases: 8. The variable domain in full, with the rest retrieved from reference TRBV19 and TRBJ2-7, is DGGITQSPKYLFRKEGQNVTLSCEQNLNHDAMYWYRQDPGQGLRLIYYSQIVNDFQKGDIAEGYSVSREKKESFPLTVTSAQKNPTAFYLCATASGSISYEQYFGPGTRLTVT.

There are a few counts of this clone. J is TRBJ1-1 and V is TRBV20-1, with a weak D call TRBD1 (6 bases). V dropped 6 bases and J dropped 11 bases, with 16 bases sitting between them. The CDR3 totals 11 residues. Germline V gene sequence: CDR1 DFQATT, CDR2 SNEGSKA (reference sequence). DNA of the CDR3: TGCAGTGCCAAACAGGGTGCTCGGGCTTTCTTT. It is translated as CSAKQGARAFF.

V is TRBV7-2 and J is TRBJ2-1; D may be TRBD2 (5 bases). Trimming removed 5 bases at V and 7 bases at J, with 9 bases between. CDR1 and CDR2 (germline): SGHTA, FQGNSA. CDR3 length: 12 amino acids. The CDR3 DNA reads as TGTGCCAGCAGCCCCCCGGGGAATGAGCAGTTCTTC. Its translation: CASSPPGNEQFF.

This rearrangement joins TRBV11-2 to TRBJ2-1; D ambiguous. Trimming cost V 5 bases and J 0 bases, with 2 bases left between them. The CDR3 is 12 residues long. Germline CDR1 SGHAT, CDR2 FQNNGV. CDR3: CASSHSYNEQFF. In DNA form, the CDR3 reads TGTGCCAGCAGCCACTCCTACAATGAGCAGTTCTTC.

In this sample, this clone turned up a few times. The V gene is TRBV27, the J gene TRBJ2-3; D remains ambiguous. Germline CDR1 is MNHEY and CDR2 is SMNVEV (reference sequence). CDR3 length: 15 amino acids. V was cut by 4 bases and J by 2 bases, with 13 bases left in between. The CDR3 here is CASSSRRSLTDTQYF. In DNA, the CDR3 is TGTGCCAGCAGTTCCAGACGGAGCCTCACAGATACGCAGTATTTT.

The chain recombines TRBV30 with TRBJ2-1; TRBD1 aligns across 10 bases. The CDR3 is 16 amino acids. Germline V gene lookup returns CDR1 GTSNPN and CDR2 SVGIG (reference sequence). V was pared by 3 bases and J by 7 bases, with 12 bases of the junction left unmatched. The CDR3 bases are TGTGCCTGGAGAGGCTTGACGACAGGGGGCAGAAATGAGCAGTTCTTC. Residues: CAWRGLTTGGRNEQFF.

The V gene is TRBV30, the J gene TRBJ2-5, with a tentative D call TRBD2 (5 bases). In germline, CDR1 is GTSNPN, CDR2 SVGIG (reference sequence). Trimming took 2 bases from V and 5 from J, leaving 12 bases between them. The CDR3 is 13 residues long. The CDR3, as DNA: TGTGCCTGGAGTAGTCTAACGGGGGAGACCCAGTACTTC. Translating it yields CAWSSLTGETQYF.

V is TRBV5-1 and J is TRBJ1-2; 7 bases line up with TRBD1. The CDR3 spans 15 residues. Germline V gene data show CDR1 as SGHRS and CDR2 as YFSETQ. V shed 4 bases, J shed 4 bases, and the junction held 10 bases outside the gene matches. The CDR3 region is CASSIGTDNLYGYTF. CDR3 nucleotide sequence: TGCGCCAGCAGCATAGGGACAGACAACCTCTATGGCTACACCTTC.

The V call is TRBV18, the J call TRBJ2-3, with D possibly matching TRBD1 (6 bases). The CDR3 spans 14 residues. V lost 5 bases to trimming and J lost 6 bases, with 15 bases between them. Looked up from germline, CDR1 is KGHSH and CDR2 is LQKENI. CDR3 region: CASSSVQGPDTQYF. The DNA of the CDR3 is TGTGCCAGCTCATCCGTACAGGGACCGGATACGCAGTATTTT.

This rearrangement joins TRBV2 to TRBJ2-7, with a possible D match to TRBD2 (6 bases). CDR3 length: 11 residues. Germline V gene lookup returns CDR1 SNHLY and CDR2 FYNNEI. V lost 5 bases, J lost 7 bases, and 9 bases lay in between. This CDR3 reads CASSRLEEQYF. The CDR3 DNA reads TGTGCCAGCAGTCGACTAGAAGAGCAGTACTTC. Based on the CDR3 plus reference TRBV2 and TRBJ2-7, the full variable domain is EPEVTQTPSHQVTQMGQEVILRCVPISNHLYFYWYRQILGQKVEFLVSFYNNEISEKSEIFDDQFSVERPDGSNFTLKIRSTKLEDSAMYFCASSRLEEQYFGPGTRLTVT.

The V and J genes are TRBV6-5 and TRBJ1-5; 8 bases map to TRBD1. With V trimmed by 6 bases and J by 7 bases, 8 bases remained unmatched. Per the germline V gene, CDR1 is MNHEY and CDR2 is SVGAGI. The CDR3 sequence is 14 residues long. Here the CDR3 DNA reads TGTGCCAGCAGACAGACAGGGGTGGAACAGCCCCAGCATTTT. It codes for CASRQTGVEQPQHF.

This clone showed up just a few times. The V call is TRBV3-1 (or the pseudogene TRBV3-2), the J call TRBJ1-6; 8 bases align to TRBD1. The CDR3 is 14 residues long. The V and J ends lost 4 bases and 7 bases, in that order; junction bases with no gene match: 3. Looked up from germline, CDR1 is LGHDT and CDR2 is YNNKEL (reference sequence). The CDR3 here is CASSLTGVNSPLHF. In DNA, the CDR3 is TGTGCCAGCAGCCTGACAGGGGTCAATTCACCCCTCCACTTT.

CDR3 residues: CASSSTTGSNEKLFF. Here the CDR3 DNA reads TGCGCCAGCAGCTCGACGACAGGATCTAATGAAAAACTGTTTTTT. This chain joins TRBV5-1 and TRBJ1-4; D might be TRBD1 (6 bases). Germline V gene sequence: CDR1 SGHRS, CDR2 YFSETQ. Trimming removed 3 bases at V and 3 bases at J, with 12 bases between. This CDR3 region has 15 residues.

Written as DNA, the CDR3 is TGTGCCAGCTCACCACTCGAAGGGCCGGGACAGTTTCGTTCTGGAAACACCATATATTTT. Translating it yields CASSPLEGPGQFRSGNTIYF. The gene calls are TRBV18 and TRBJ1-3; 7 bases align to TRBD1. The CDR3 totals 20 residues. Germline loops: CDR1 KGHSH, CDR2 LQKENI. The V and J ends lost 1 base and 1 base, in that order; junction bases with no gene match: 16.

Here the CDR3 DNA reads TGTGCCTGGACCCGTGGGGGCGGATCCTACGAGCAGTACTTC. Its protein product is CAWTRGGGSYEQYF. The V and J genes are TRBV30 and TRBJ2-7; D perhaps matches TRBD1 (6 bases). Germline CDR1 and CDR2: GTSNPN and SVGIG (reference sequence). V lost 4 bases and J 1 base, leaving 14 bases between the germline ends. The CDR3 extends over 14 amino acids.

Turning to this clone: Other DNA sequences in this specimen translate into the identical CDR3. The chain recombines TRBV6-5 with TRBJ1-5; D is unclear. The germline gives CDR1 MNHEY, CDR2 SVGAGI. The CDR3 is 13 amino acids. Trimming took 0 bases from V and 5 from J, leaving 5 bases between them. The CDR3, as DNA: TGTGCCAGCAGTTACTCTCCAGATCAGCCCCAGCATTTT. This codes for CASSYSPDQPQHF.

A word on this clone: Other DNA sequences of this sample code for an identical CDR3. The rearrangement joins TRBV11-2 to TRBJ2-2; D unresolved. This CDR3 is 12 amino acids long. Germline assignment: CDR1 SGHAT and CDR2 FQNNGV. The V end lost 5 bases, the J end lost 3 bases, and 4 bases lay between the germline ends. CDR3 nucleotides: TGTGCCAGCAGCCTTTACACCGGGGAGCTGTTTTTT. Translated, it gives CASSLYTGELFF.

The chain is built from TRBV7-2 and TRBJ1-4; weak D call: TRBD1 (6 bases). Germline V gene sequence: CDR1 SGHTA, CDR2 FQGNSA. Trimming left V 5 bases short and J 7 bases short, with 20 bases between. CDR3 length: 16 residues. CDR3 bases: TGTGCCAGCAGCACACAGGGTCCTGGGTCATCTGAAAAACTGTTTTTT. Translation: CASSTQGPGSSEKLFF.

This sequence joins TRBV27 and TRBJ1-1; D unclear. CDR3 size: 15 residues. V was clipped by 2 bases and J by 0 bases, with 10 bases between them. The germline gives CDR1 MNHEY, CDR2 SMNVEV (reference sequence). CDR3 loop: CASSLKSVMNTEAFF. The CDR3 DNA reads TGTGCCAGCAGTTTAAAATCGGTAATGAACACTGAAGCTTTCTTT.

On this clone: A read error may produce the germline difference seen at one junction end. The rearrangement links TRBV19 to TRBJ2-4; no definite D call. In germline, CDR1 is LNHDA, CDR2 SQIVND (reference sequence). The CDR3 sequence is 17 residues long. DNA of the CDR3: TGTGCCAGCAGTAACAGAGTCACCATGGTAGCCAAAAACATTCAGTACTTC. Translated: CASSNRVTMVAKNIQYF.

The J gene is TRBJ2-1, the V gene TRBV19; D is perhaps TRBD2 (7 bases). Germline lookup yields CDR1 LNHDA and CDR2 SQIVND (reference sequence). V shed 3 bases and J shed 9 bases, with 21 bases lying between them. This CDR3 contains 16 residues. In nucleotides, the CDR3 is TGTGCCAGTAGTATCCCCTCTAGGGGGGGTAGGGGTGAGCAGTTCTTC. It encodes CASSIPSRGGRGEQFF.